The following is a T cell receptor beta chain sequence with its context. No antigen is known for it. In the same sample, other DNA sequences code for this CDR3. This entry comes from a study of cytomegalovirus exposure and HLA in healthy donors. Study-wide results and caveats: Cytomegalovirus association was listed for around 180 TCR beta chains. Beyond CMV serostatus, there was no information to go on about immune exposure.

Primers included in the PCR were 60 Vbeta and 13 Jbeta primers. As handled by the study authors: In a later analysis, of 80 million or so unique beta chains, around 11 million appeared in at least two donors. TCRdb's copy holds only in-frame clones and misses some; the assay was immunoSEQ multiplex PCR. That table supplies the V and J calls and clone size; D and trimming were determined from the DNA. Its clone listing holds under 200,000 clones. Trimming at V came to 2 bases and at J to 1 base, leaving 18 bases not matched to a gene. Germline values: CDR1 SGDLS, CDR2 YYNGEE. The CDR3 sequence is 20 residues long.

The TCR sequence derives from a man aged 25-45 years in good health and CMV-seronegative. The rearrangement joins TRBV9 to TRBJ2-5, with 9 nucleotides matching TRBD2. The sample taken for sequencing was PBMCs. This chain's CDR3 is CASSVGPHGTSGRIQETQYF. The CDR3 nucleotides are TGTGCCAGCAGCGTCGGACCTCACGGGACCAGCGGGAGGATCCAAGAGACCCAGTACTTC.